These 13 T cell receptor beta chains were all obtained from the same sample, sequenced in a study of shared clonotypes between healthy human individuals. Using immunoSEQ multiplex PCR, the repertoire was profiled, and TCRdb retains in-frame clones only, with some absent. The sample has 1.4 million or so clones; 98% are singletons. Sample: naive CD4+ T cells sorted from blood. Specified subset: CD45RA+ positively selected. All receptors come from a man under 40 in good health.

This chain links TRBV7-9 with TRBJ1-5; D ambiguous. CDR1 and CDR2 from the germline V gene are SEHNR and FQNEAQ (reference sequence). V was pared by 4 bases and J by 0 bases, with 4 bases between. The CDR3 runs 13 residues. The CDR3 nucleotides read TGTGCCAGCAGCTCGTATAGCAATCAGCCCCAGCATTTT. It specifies CASSSYSNQPQHF.

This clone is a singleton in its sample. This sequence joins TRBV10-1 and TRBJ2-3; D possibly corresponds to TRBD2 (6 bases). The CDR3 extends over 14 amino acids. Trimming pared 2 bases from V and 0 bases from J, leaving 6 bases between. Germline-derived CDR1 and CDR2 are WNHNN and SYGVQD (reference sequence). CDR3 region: CASSEGGSTDTQYF. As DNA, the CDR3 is TGCGCCAGCAGTGAGGGAGGGAGCACAGATACGCAGTATTTT.

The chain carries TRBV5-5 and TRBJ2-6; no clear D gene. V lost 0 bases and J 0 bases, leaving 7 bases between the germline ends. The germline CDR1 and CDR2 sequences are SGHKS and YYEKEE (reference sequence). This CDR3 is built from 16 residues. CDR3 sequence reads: CASSLVGYSGANVLTF. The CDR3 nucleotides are TGTGCCAGCAGCTTGGTGGGGTACTCTGGGGCCAACGTCCTGACTTTC. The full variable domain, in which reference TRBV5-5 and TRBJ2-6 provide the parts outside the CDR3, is DAGVTQSPTHLIKTRGQQVTLRCSPISGHKSVSWYQQVLGQGPQFIFQYYEKEERGRGNFPDRFSARQFPNYSSELNVNALLLGDSALYLCASSLVGYSGANVLTFGAGSRLTVL.

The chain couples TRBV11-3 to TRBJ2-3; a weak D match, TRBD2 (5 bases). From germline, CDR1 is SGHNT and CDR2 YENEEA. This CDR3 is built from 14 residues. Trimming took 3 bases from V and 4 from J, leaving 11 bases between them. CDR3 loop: CASSLTGKADTQYF. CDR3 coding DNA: TGTGCCAGCAGCTTGACGGGGAAGGCAGATACGCAGTATTTT.

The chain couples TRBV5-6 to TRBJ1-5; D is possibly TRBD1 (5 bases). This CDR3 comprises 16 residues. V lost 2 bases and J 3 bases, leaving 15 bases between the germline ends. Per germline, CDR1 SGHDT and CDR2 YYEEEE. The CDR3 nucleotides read TGTGCCAGCAGCTTTGGCAGGGTTACTTTCAATCAGCCCCAGCATTTT. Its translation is CASSFGRVTFNQPQHF.

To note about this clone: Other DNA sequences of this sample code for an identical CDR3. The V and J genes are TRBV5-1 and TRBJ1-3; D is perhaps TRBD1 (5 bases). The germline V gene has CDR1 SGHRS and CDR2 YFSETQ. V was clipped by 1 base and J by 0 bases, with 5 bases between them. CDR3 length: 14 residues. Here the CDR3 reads CASSLRGSGNTIYF. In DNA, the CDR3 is TGCGCCAGCAGCTTGAGGGGCTCTGGAAACACCATATATTTT.

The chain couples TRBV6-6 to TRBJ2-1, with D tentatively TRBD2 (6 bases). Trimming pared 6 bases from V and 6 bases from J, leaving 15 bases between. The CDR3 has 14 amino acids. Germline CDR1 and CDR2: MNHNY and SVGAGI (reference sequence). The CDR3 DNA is TGTGCCAGCAGCCCCGCGGGATTTGGCAATGAGCAGTTCTTC. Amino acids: CASSPAGFGNEQFF.

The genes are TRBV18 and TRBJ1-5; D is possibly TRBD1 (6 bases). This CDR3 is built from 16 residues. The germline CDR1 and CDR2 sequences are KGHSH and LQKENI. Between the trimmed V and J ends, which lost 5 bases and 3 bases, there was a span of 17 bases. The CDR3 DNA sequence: TGTGCCAGCTCAGTTGTACAGGGAGATGCCAATCAGCCCCAGCATTTT. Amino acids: CASSVVQGDANQPQHF.

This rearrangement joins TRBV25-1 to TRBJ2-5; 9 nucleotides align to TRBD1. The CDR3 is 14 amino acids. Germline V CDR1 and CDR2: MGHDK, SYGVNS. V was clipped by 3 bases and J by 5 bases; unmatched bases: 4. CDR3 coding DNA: TGTGCCAGCAGTGAGACAGGGGGTTGGGAGACCCAGTACTTC. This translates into CASSETGGWETQYF.

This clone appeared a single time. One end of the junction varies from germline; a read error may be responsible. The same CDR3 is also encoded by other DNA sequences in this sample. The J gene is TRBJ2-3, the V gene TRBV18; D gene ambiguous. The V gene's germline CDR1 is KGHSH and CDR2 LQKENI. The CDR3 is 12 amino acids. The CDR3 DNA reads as TGTGCCAGCTCTCCACTTCCAGATACGCAGTATTTT. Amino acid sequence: CASSPLPDTQYF.

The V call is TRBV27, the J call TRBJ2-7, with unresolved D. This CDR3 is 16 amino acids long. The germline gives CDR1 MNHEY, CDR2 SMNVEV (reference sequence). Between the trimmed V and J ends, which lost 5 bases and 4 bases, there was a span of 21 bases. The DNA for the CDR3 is TGTGCCAGCAGTAGGACGCCCCGCGGTTCTTTTTACGAGCAGTACTTC. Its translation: CASSRTPRGSFYEQYF.

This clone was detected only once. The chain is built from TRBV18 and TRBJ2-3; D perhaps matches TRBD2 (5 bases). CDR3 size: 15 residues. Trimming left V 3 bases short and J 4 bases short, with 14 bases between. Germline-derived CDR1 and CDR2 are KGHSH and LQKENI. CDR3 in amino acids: CASSPPEGSADTQYF. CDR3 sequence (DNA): TGTGCCAGCTCACCTCCTGAGGGTAGCGCAGATACGCAGTATTTT.

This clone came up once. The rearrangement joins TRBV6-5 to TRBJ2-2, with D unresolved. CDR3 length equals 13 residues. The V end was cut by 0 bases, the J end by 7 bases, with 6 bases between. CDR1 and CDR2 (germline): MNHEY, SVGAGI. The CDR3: CASSYSTLGELFF. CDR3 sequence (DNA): TGTGCCAGCAGTTACTCGACACTCGGGGAGCTGTTTTTT.